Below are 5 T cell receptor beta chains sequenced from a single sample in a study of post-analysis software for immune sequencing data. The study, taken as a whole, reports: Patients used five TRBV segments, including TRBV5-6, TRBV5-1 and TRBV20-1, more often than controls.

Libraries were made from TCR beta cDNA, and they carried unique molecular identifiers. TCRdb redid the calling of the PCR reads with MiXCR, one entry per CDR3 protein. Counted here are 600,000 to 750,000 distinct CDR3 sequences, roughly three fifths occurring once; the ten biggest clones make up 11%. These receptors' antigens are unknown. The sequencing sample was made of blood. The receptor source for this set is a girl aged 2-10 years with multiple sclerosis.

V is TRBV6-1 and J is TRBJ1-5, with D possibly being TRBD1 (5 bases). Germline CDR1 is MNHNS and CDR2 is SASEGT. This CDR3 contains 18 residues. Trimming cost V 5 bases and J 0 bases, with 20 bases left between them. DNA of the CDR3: TGTGCCAGCAGTCGGGGTTCTTCCGGGGCGAATAGCAATCAGCCCCAGCATTTT. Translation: CASSRGSSGANSNQPQHF.

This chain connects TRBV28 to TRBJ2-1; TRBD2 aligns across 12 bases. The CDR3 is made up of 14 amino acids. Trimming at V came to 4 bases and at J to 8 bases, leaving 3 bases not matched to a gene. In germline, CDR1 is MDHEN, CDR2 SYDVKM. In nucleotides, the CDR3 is TGTGCCAGCAGTTCTAGCGGGGGGGGCGATGAGCAGTTCTTC. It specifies CASSSSGGGDEQFF.

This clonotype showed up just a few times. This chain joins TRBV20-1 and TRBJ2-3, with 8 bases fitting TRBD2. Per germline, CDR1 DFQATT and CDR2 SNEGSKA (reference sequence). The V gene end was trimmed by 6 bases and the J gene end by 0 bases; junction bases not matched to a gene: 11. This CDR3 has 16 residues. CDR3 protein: CSAPRGGLYSTDTQYF. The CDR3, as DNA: TGCAGTGCCCCCCGGGGGGGCCTCTATAGCACAGATACGCAGTATTTT.

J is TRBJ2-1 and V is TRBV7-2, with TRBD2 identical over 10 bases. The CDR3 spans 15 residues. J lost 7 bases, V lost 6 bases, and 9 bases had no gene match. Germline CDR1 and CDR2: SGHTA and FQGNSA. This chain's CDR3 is CASRSLAGELNEQFF. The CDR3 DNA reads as TGTGCCAGCAGGAGCCTAGCGGGGGAGTTAAATGAGCAGTTCTTC.

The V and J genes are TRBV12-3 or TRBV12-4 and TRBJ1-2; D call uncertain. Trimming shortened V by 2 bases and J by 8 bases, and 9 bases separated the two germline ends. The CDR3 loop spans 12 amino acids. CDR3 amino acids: CASSLRPGGYTF. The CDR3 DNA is TGTGCCAGCAGTTTAAGGCCGGGGGGCTACACCTTC.